These 28 T cell receptor beta chains were all obtained from the same sample, sequenced in a study of T cell changes during pregnancy in multiple sclerosis. Some clones are missing from TCRdb's copy, which holds only in-frame ones; the method was immunoSEQ multiplex PCR. Of some 49,000 clones listed, 90% are singletons. The input for sequencing was peripheral blood, taken after pregnancy. The receptors stem from a female donor in good health, enrolled as a control in a pregnancy study.

The V and J genes are TRBV19 and TRBJ2-5; 10 positions agree with TRBD1. Germline V gene data show CDR1 as LNHDA and CDR2 as SQIVND (reference sequence). The junction had 9 bases not matched to a gene; V was cut back by 7 bases and J by 4 bases. The CDR3 has 15 residues. This CDR3 is CASTSGQGEVETQYF. CDR3 bases: TGTGCCAGTACCAGCGGACAGGGGGAGGTAGAGACCCAGTACTTC.

The V gene is TRBV6-5, the J gene TRBJ2-1; 7 nucleotides align to TRBD2. Germline CDR1 MNHEY, CDR2 SVGAGI. V lost 6 bases, J lost 2 bases, and 7 bases stayed unmatched. This CDR3 comprises 15 residues. CDR3 region: CASRPLSGAYNEQFF. The CDR3, as DNA: TGTGCCAGCAGGCCCCTGAGCGGGGCCTACAATGAGCAGTTCTTC.

The gene calls are TRBV2 and TRBJ1-2, with D possibly being TRBD1 (5 bases). Trimming shortened V by 6 bases and J by 8 bases, and 22 bases separated the two germline ends. Germline assignment: CDR1 SNHLY and CDR2 FYNNEI. The CDR3 runs 15 residues. CDR3 in DNA: TGTGCCAGCAGAGAACTCCCCGGGACTGGGGGGGGCTACACCTTC. The encoded protein is CASRELPGTGGGYTF.

V is TRBV7-6 and J is TRBJ2-3; 8 bases agree with TRBD2. V lost 5 bases and J lost 3; bases outside the gene matches: 13. Germline V gene lookup returns CDR1 SGHVS and CDR2 FNYEAQ. The CDR3 is 17 amino acids. The CDR3 loop is CASSPRRSGGVTDTQYF. The CDR3 DNA follows: TGTGCCAGCAGCCCTCGGAGAAGCGGGGGAGTGACAGATACGCAGTATTTT.

The chain employs TRBV20-1 and TRBJ1-5, with D uncertain. There are 11 residues in the CDR3. Trimming removed 1 base at V and 8 bases at J, with 6 bases between. The germline V gene has CDR1 DFQATT and CDR2 SNEGSKA (reference sequence). The CDR3 protein is CSARVTEPQHF. As DNA, the CDR3 is TGCAGTGCTAGAGTAACAGAGCCCCAGCATTTT.

The chain employs TRBV5-1 and TRBJ1-6; maybe TRBD1 (6 bases). Per the germline V gene, CDR1 is SGHRS and CDR2 is YFSETQ. V was trimmed by 4 bases and J by 10 bases, leaving 18 bases between them. There are 15 residues in the CDR3. The CDR3 protein is CASSLMGGRESPLHF. CDR3 nucleotide sequence: TGCGCCAGCAGCCTGATGGGGGGGCGAGAATCACCCCTCCACTTT.

This clone was counted a few times. The chain recombines TRBV4-3 with TRBJ1-6, with D possibly matching TRBD1 (6 bases). The CDR3 is 15 residues long. The V gene lost 2 bases and the J gene lost 10 bases, with 15 bases spanning the gap. Looked up from germline, CDR1 is LGHNA and CDR2 is YSLEER. CDR3 sequence: CASSQIQGSKSPLHF. DNA for the CDR3: TGCGCCAGCAGCCAAATCCAGGGGAGCAAGTCACCCCTCCACTTT.

V gene TRBV5-6 combines with J gene TRBJ2-3, with 9 bases identical to TRBD2. This CDR3 has 15 amino acids. The trim removed 4 bases at V and 1 base at J, leaving 4 bases unmatched. CDR1 is SGHDT, CDR2 YYEEEE, per germline. CDR3 DNA sequence: TGTGCCAGCAGCCTCAGGACTAGCGGCACAGATACGCAGTATTTT. Translated, it gives CASSLRTSGTDTQYF.

This chain joins TRBV5-1 and TRBJ2-7, with 8 bases aligning to TRBD1. CDR3 length: 15 residues. Looked up from germline, CDR1 is SGHRS and CDR2 is YFSETQ. Trimming took 4 bases from V and 4 from J; bases not matched to a gene: 10. The CDR3: CASSGPDRAEYEQYF. CDR3 nucleotide sequence: TGCGCCAGCAGCGGCCCGGACAGGGCCGAGTACGAGCAGTACTTC.

This clone was observed once. The rearrangement joins TRBV6-1 to TRBJ1-5; D is undetermined. V lost 1 base to trimming and J lost 6 bases, with 19 bases between them. The germline CDR1 and CDR2 sequences are MNHNS and SASEGT. The CDR3 totals 17 residues. The DNA of the CDR3 is TGTGCCAGCAGTGAAGAACTGGGAGCCGAGGCGGGTCAGCCCCAGCATTTT. Translation gives CASSEELGAEAGQPQHF.

The J gene is TRBJ2-7, the V gene TRBV10-1, with D maybe TRBD2 (5 bases). V lost 2 bases and J 9 bases, leaving 14 bases between the germline ends. There are 13 residues in the CDR3. Germline V lookup: CDR1 WNHNN, CDR2 SYGVQD (reference sequence). The chain's CDR3 is CASSEGQRRGQYF. The CDR3 coding sequence is TGCGCCAGCAGTGAGGGGCAGCGGCGCGGGCAGTACTTC.

This chain links TRBV7-9 with TRBJ1-2; the match to TRBD1 covers 9 bases. CDR3 size: 13 residues. The germline CDR1 and CDR2 sequences are SEHNR and FQNEAQ (reference sequence). The ends lost 4 bases at V and 5 bases at J; junction bases unmatched: 2. CDR3: CASSSGQGYGYTF. CDR3 coding DNA: TGTGCCAGCAGCTCGGGACAGGGATATGGCTACACCTTC.

The chain uses TRBV6-1 and TRBJ1-2, with D unresolved. Trimming took 9 bases from V and 4 from J, leaving 12 bases between them. The CDR3 has 12 amino acids. CDR1 is MNHNS, CDR2 SASEGT, per germline. The CDR3 protein is CASTSPLYGYTF. The DNA of the CDR3 is TGTGCCAGTACTTCACCCCTCTATGGCTACACCTTC.

The rearrangement uses TRBV30 and TRBJ1-2; D not certain. This CDR3 is built from 14 residues. From germline, CDR1 is GTSNPN and CDR2 SVGIG (reference sequence). The ends were cut back, 0 bases at V and 7 bases at J, with 15 bases in the middle. The CDR3, as DNA: TGTGCCTGGAGTGTACGTAGAGGAAGATCTGGCTACACCTTC. Protein: CAWSVRRGRSGYTF.

The chain combines TRBV9 with TRBJ1-1; D call uncertain. This CDR3 spans 15 amino acids. Per germline, CDR1 SGDLS and CDR2 YYNGEE. Trimming stripped 0 bases from V and 1 base from J, with 10 bases between. Written as DNA, the CDR3 is TGTGCCAGCAGCGTAGACGGCAGGCCGAACACTGAAGCTTTCTTT. Encoded protein: CASSVDGRPNTEAFF.

V and J are TRBV18 and TRBJ1-1, with D tentatively TRBD1 (5 bases). The V end lost 6 bases, the J end lost 1 base, and 9 bases lay between the germline ends. Looked up from germline, CDR1 is KGHSH and CDR2 is LQKENI. The CDR3 is made up of 13 amino acids. CDR3 sequence reads: CASSPTGNTEAFF. The CDR3 bases are TGTGCCAGCTCGCCTACAGGGAACACTGAAGCTTTCTTT.

This sequence joins TRBV27 and TRBJ2-1; 8 bases line up with TRBD2. Germline V gene lookup returns CDR1 MNHEY and CDR2 SMNVEV (reference sequence). This CDR3 region has 17 residues. Trimming at V came to 0 bases and at J to 0 bases, leaving 4 bases not matched to a gene. This CDR3 is CASSLSGGAPSYNEQFF. As DNA, the CDR3 is TGTGCCAGCAGTTTATCCGGGGGGGCCCCCTCCTACAATGAGCAGTTCTTC.

In this sample, this clone turned up once. The V call is TRBV19, the J call TRBJ1-1, with a possible D match to TRBD1 (5 bases). Germline V CDR1 and CDR2: LNHDA, SQIVND (reference sequence). Deletions cut 6 bases from V and 6 bases from J, with 20 bases between. This CDR3 has 15 amino acids. CDR3 in amino acids: CASRPPGRTSAEAFF. CDR3 nucleotide sequence: TGTGCCAGTAGGCCCCCAGGGCGAACGAGCGCTGAAGCTTTCTTT.

By its share, this clone is medium-sized. The chain employs TRBV6-1 and TRBJ1-6; TRBD1 matches at 7 bases. Germline assignment: CDR1 MNHNS and CDR2 SASEGT. V lost 11 bases and J lost 7; bases outside the gene matches: 11. CDR3 length: 14 residues. Here the CDR3 DNA reads TGTGCCCTCAAAGGGGCAGGGGGGAATTCACCCCTCCACTTT. The encoded protein is CALKGAGGNSPLHF.

This clone was counted a few times. The rearrangement links TRBV2 to TRBJ1-1; TRBD1 is a possible D gene (5 bases). The germline CDR1 and CDR2 sequences are SNHLY and FYNNEI. Trimming left V 2 bases short and J 6 bases short, with 13 bases between. The CDR3 consists of 14 residues. CDR3 in amino acids: CASSERSGIAEAFF. CDR3 in DNA: TGTGCCAGCAGTGAAAGGTCAGGGATCGCTGAAGCTTTCTTT. The whole variable domain, filled in from reference TRBV2 and TRBJ1-1, reads EPEVTQTPSHQVTQMGQEVILRCVPISNHLYFYWYRQILGQKVEFLVSFYNNEISEKSEIFDDQFSVERPDGSNFTLKIRSTKLEDSAMYFCASSERSGIAEAFFGQGTRLTVV.

This clone showed up just once. The chain joins TRBV11-2 to TRBJ1-2; D call uncertain. In germline, CDR1 is SGHAT, CDR2 FQNNGV. V was clipped by 5 bases and J by 4 bases, with 11 bases between them. The CDR3 contains 13 residues. Here the CDR3 reads CASSPGIRYGYTF. CDR3 coding DNA: TGTGCCAGCAGCCCGGGAATCCGCTATGGCTACACCTTC.

The chain links TRBV19 to TRBJ2-7, with 9 bases that match TRBD1. V lost 1 base, J lost 2 bases, and 6 bases stayed unmatched. There are 16 residues in the CDR3. The V gene's germline CDR1 is LNHDA and CDR2 SQIVND (reference sequence). The CDR3 loop reads CASSIGPRDRAYEQYF. Written as DNA, the CDR3 is TGTGCCAGTAGTATAGGGCCCCGGGACAGGGCCTACGAGCAGTACTTC. Variable domain in full (rest from reference TRBV19 and TRBJ2-7): DGGITQSPKYLFRKEGQNVTLSCEQNLNHDAMYWYRQDPGQGLRLIYYSQIVNDFQKGDIAEGYSVSREKKESFPLTVTSAQKNPTAFYLCASSIGPRDRAYEQYFGPGTRLTVT.

V usage is TRBV7-9 and J usage is TRBJ2-5; a possible D gene is TRBD1 (5 bases). Germline V gene lookup returns CDR1 SEHNR and CDR2 FQNEAQ (reference sequence). Between the trimmed V and J ends, which lost 1 base and 2 bases, there was a span of 20 bases. This CDR3 has 18 residues. CDR3 in DNA: TGTGCCAGCAGCTTAGGGGGCTTCGGTCAGGCAAAACAAGAGACCCAGTACTTC. This translates into CASSLGGFGQAKQETQYF. Drawing the rest from reference TRBV7-9 and TRBJ2-5, the complete variable domain is DTGVSQNPRHKITKRGQNVTFRCDPISEHNRLYWYRQTLGQGPEFLTYFQNEAQLEKSRLLSDRFSAERPKGSFSTLEIQRTEQGDSAMYLCASSLGGFGQAKQETQYFGPGTRLLVL.

This sequence joins TRBV5-1 and TRBJ2-7; the match to TRBD1 covers 9 bases. This CDR3 comprises 15 residues. The junction had 12 bases not matched to a gene; V was cut back by 7 bases and J by 4 bases. Looked up from germline, CDR1 is SGHRS and CDR2 is YFSETQ. The CDR3 loop is CASVKVPQGAYEQYF. Here the CDR3 DNA reads TGCGCCAGCGTCAAAGTCCCACAGGGGGCTTACGAGCAGTACTTC.

V usage is TRBV28 and J usage is TRBJ2-7; TRBD1 matches at 8 bases. V lost 4 bases, J lost 0 bases, and 5 bases stayed unmatched. Germline CDR1 MDHEN, CDR2 SYDVKM. The CDR3 runs 15 residues. CDR3 sequence: CASSSPGTGSYEQYF. CDR3 DNA sequence: TGTGCCAGCAGTTCACCCGGGACAGGCTCCTACGAGCAGTACTTC.

The chain joins TRBV6-1 to TRBJ2-3, with D tentatively TRBD2 (6 bases). V lost 6 bases to trimming and J lost 4 bases, with 14 bases between them. In germline, CDR1 is MNHNS, CDR2 SASEGT. This CDR3 region has 14 residues. CDR3 sequence reads: CASSRPPGADTQYF. CDR3 coding DNA: TGTGCCAGCAGCCGACCCCCGGGGGCAGATACGCAGTATTTT.

This clone was detected once. V gene TRBV2 combines with J gene TRBJ2-1, with 7 bases aligning to TRBD2. Per germline, CDR1 SNHLY and CDR2 FYNNEI. The CDR3 contains 15 residues. J lost 6 bases, V lost 5 bases, and 10 bases had no gene match. The CDR3 spells CASSPSGEVFNEQFF. CDR3 nucleotide sequence: TGTGCCAGCAGTCCGAGCGGGGAGGTATTCAATGAGCAGTTCTTC.

The V gene is TRBV7-3, the J gene TRBJ1-1; possibly TRBD1 for D (5 bases). The germline CDR1 and CDR2 sequences are SGHTA and FQGTGA. The CDR3 spans 13 residues. With 2 bases removed from V and 4 bases from J, the gap between germline ends came to 8 bases. The CDR3 loop reads CASSLSQGTEAFF. The CDR3 DNA reads as TGTGCCAGCAGCTTATCCCAGGGCACTGAAGCTTTCTTT.